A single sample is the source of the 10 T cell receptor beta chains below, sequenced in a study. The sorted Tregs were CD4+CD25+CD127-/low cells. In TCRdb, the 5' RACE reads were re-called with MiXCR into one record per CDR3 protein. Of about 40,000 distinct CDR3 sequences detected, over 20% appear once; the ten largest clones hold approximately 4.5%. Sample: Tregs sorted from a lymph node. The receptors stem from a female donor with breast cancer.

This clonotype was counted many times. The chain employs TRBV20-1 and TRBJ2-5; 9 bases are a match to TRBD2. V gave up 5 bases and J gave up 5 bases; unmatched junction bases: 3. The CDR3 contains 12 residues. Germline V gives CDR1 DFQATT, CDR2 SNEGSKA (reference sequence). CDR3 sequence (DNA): TGCAGTGCTGGCGGGAGGGAGGAGACCCAGTACTTC. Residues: CSAGGREETQYF.

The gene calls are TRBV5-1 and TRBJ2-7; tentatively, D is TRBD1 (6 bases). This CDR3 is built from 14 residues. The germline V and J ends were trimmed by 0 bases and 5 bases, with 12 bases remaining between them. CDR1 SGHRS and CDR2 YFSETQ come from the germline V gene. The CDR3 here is CASSLDRAQNEQYF. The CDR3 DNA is TGCGCCAGCAGCTTGGACAGGGCCCAGAACGAGCAGTACTTC.

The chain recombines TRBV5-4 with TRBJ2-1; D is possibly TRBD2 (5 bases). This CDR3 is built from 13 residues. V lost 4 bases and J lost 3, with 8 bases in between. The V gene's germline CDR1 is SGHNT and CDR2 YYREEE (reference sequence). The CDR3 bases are TGTGCCAGCAGCCCCCGGGGCTACAATGAGCAGTTCTTC. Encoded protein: CASSPRGYNEQFF.

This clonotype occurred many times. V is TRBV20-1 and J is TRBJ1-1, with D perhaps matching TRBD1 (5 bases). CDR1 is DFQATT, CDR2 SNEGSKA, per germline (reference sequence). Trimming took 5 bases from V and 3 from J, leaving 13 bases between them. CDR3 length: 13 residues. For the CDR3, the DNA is TGCAGTGCTCAGGGCGGGACCCACACTGAAGCTTTCTTT. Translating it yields CSAQGGTHTEAFF.

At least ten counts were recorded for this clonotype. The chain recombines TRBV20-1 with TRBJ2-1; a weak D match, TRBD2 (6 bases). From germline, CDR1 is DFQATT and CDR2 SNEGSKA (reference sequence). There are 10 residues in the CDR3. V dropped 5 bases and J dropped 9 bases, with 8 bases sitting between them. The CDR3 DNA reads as TGCAGTGCTGGTAGCGGTGAGCAGTTCTTC. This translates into CSAGSGEQFF.

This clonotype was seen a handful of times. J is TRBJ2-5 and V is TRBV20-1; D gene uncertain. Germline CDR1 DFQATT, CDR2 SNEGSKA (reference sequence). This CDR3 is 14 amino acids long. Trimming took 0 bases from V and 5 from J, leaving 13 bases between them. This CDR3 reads CSARDSELGETQYF. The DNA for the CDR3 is TGCAGTGCTAGAGATTCTGAGTTGGGGGAGACCCAGTACTTC.

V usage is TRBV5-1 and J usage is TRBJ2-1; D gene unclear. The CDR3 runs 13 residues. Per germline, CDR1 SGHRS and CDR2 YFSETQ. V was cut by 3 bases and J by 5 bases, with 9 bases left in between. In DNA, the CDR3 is TGCGCCAGCAGCTCCGTTCAAGACAATGAGCAGTTCTTC. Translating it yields CASSSVQDNEQFF.

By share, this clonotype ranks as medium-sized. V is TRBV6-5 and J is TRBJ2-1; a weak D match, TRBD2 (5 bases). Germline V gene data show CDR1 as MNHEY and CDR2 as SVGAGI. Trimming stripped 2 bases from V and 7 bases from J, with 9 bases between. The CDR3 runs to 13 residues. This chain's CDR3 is CASSYRGSNEQFF. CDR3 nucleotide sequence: TGTGCCAGCAGTTACCGAGGGAGTAATGAGCAGTTCTTC.

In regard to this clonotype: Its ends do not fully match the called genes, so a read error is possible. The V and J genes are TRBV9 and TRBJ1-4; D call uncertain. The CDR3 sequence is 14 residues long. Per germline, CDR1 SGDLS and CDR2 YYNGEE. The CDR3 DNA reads TGTACCAGCAGCCGAGAGACAAATAATGAAAAACTGTTTTTT. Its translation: CTSSRETNNEKLFF.

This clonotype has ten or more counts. CDR3: CASSTRQRYEQYF. DNA of the CDR3: TGTGCCAGCAGCACAAGACAGAGATACGAGCAGTACTTC. V and J are TRBV7-8 and TRBJ2-7; D is possibly TRBD1 (5 bases). With 5 bases removed from V and 4 bases from J, the gap between germline ends came to 12 bases. CDR1 SGHVS and CDR2 FQNEAQ come from the germline V gene. The CDR3 sequence is 13 residues long.